The table lists the clone carrying this T cell receptor (beta chain) with a few counts. The sample originates from a study of T cell repertoires in cytomegalovirus infection. Overall study context: An indication of both CMV infection and matching HLA type came from public TCR beta signatures.

MiXCR, run by TCRdb on the reads, gives a single entry per CDR3 protein. The table shows roughly 150,000 distinct CDR3 sequences, with around 22% occurring only once. The sample was PBMCs. This TCR came from a human donor in good health (CMV status not recorded). Some clones in this sample may be carry-over from other donors' samples.

CDR3 DNA sequence: TGTGCCAGCAGCTTCCGGGAGCTGACCAAAAACATTCAGTACTTC. Translation: CASSFRELTKNIQYF. This chain links TRBV5-6 with TRBJ2-4; possible D gene TRBD2, 6 bases. This CDR3 has 15 residues. Trimming cost V 2 bases and J 2 bases, with 11 bases left between them. CDR1 SGHDT and CDR2 YYEEEE come from the germline V gene.